This entry describes one T cell receptor beta chain. The antigen is not known. Clones were sequenced by immunoSEQ multiplex PCR, and TCRdb holds only the in-frame ones, with some missing. The sample includes roughly 100,000 clones, approximately 90% of them seen just once. This entry belongs to a study of identifying expanded T cells in peripheral blood. Findings and caveats of the study: Differentially abundant clones: approximately 1.3 between replicates, 15 to 17 at around 2 weeks, 19 to 20 at four. Clone count variance between roughly 2-week samples rose with total template count.

Healthy donors had no documented immune events, such as infections, while sampled. The sample was blood. The TCR comes from a person aged 18 to 75 in good health.

For the CDR3, the DNA is TGTGCCAGCCGGACCCAGGGTACAGATACGCAGTATTTT. Its protein product is CASRTQGTDTQYF. V and J are TRBV27 and TRBJ2-3, with D maybe TRBD1 (5 bases). This CDR3 has 13 residues. The germline V and J ends were trimmed by 8 bases and 3 bases, with 12 bases remaining between them. Germline CDR1 reads MNHEY; CDR2 reads SMNVEV (reference sequence).